A selection of T cell receptor beta chains follows, all from one sample in a study of blood T cell repertoires in COVID-19. Here immunoSEQ multiplex PCR was the method, and the copy in TCRdb shows in-frame clones only, minus some. The sample includes 75,000 to 90,000 clones, about nine tenths of them seen just once. Sequenced: peripheral blood. These receptors were obtained from a woman in her fifties or sixties in a cohort sampled during active COVID-19. Both conserved end residues are part of each CDR3. D genes are given only for firm matches. Some rows have no size entry. The others give once, few or many, or a class for an expanded clone.

. | . | TRBJ1-4 | TRBV6-6 | TGTGCCAGCAGAGCCTCCGGGAGCCGGGCTAATGAAAAACTGTTTTTT | CASRASGSRANEKLFF
. | . | TRBJ1-2 | TRBV3-1/TRBV3-2 | TGTGCCAGCAGCCAAGAGACAGCATCCTATGGCTACACCTTC | CASSQETASYGYTF
TRBD1 | . | TRBJ1-4 | TRBV2 | TGTGCCAGCAGTGTCAGGGGGCGGGGTGAAAAACTGTTTTTT | CASSVRGRGEKLFF
. | . | TRBJ2-7 | TRBV6-5 | TGTGCCAGCAGTCTATACTTTTCGAGCTCCTACGAGCAGTACTTC | CASSLYFSSSYEQYF
. | . | TRBJ1-1 | TRBV4-1 | TGCGCCAGCAGCCAAGACAGGGAATCCACTGAAGCTTTCTTT | CASSQDRESTEAFF
. | . | TRBJ1-6 | TRBV13 | TGTGCCAGCAGCACAGGCCCTAATTCACCCCTCCACTTT | CASSTGPNSPLHF
. | . | TRBJ1-6 | TRBV6-5 | TGTGCCAGCGCGGGGATCTCCTATAATTCACCCCTCCACTTT | CASAGISYNSPLHF
TRBD1 | . | TRBJ1-5 | TRBV5-1 | TGCGCCAGCAGCTGGGACAGGAATCAGCCCCAGCATTTT | CASSWDRNQPQHF
TRBD1 | . | TRBJ1-5 | TRBV19 | TGTGCCAGTAGTTCCCCCCGACAGGGGGCCCTTAGCAATCAGCCCCAGCATTTT | CASSSPRQGALSNQPQHF
. | . | TRBJ2-7 | TRBV10-3 | TGTGCCATCAGTGAGTCTGGGAGGGGGAACGAGCAGTACTTC | CAISESGRGNEQYF
TRBD1 | . | TRBJ1-5 | TRBV6-5 | TGTGCCAGCAGTTATGCCCAGGGGGGTCAGCCCCAGCATTTT | CASSYAQGGQPQHF
TRBD2 | once | TRBJ2-5 | TRBV9 | TGTGCCAGCAGCGTAGGAGTGCTAGCGGGAGAGAGAGAGACCCAGTACTTC | CASSVGVLAGERETQYF
TRBD2 | . | TRBJ2-2 | TRBV18 | TGTGCCAGCTCACCTCCAAGGAGCGGGAAGAACACCGGGGAGCTGTTTTTT | CASSPPRSGKNTGELFF
TRBD1 | . | TRBJ2-3 | TRBV5-1 | TGCGCCAGCAGCGAGACAGGGGACCGCACAGATACGCAGTATTTT | CASSETGDRTDTQYF